This is a list of T cell receptor beta chains from one sample in a study of circulating CD8 cells and anti-PD-1 response in melanoma. TCRdb used MiXCR to reprocess the reads, holding one entry per CDR3 protein. The table has about 340 distinct CDR3 sequences, about 10% seen once. The starting material was CD8+ T cells from PBMCs, obtained at baseline or after one month of anti-PD-1 therapy (not recorded which). These receptors were obtained from a human donor with melanoma. Both conserved end residues are part of each CDR3. Each record gives: clone size, V gene, J gene, D gene, CDR3 protein, CDR3 DNA. A D gene is named only where the DNA matches it firmly. The size of a clone is reported for some rows only, either as once, few or many, or as a class for expanded clones.

clone size: -
V gene: TRBV27
J gene: TRBJ2-3
D gene: TRBD2
CDR3 protein: CASSLQIPSGLGTDTQYF
CDR3 DNA: TGTGCCAGCAGTTTACAGATTCCTAGCGGGCTCGGCACAGATACGCAGTATTTT

clone size: medium-sized
V gene: TRBV9
J gene: TRBJ2-1
D gene: -
CDR3 protein: CASSPRKHSYNEQFF
CDR3 DNA: TGTGCCAGCAGTCCCCGGAAACACTCCTACAATGAGCAGTTCTTC

clone size: large
V gene: TRBV6-5
J gene: TRBJ2-7
D gene: -
CDR3 protein: CASNEQYF
CDR3 DNA: TGTGCCAGCAACGAGCAGTACTTC

clone size: large
V gene: TRBV7-2
J gene: TRBJ1-6
D gene: -
CDR3 protein: CASSLGVIRGAYNSPLHF
CDR3 DNA: TGTGCCAGCAGCTTAGGGGTCATAAGGGGCGCCTATAATTCACCCCTCCACTTT

clone size: few
V gene: TRBV2
J gene: TRBJ1-4
D gene: -
CDR3 protein: CATLYSGVRKLFF
CDR3 DNA: TGTGCCACATTATACTCCGGGGTGCGAAAACTGTTTTTT

clone size: medium-sized
V gene: TRBV5-6
J gene: TRBJ1-5
D gene: -
CDR3 protein: CASSLANQPQHF
CDR3 DNA: TGTGCCAGCAGCTTGGCTAATCAGCCCCAGCATTTT

clone size: hyperexpanded
V gene: TRBV18
J gene: TRBJ2-7
D gene: TRBD2
CDR3 protein: CASSRTSIHEQYF
CDR3 DNA: TGTGCCAGCTCACGGACTAGCATCCACGAGCAGTACTTC

clone size: -
V gene: TRBV18
J gene: TRBJ2-7
D gene: TRBD2
CDR3 protein: CASSPRTSGPQFHEQYF
CDR3 DNA: TGTGCCAGCTCACCCCGGACTAGCGGGCCCCAATTCCACGAGCAGTACTTC

clone size: medium-sized
V gene: TRBV11-1
J gene: TRBJ2-2
D gene: -
CDR3 protein: CASSFWGGTENGGELFF
CDR3 DNA: TGTGCCTCGTCCTTCTGGGGCGGGACAGAGAATGGCGGGGAGCTGTTTTTT

clone size: large
V gene: TRBV24-1
J gene: TRBJ2-3
D gene: -
CDR3 protein: CATAPGGARPITDTQYF
CDR3 DNA: TGTGCCACAGCCCCCGGCGGGGCCCGACCTATCACAGATACGCAGTATTTT

clone size: large
V gene: TRBV20-1
J gene: TRBJ2-1
D gene: TRBD2
CDR3 protein: CSAREPLAGGSYNEQFF
CDR3 DNA: TGCAGTGCTAGAGAGCCACTAGCGGGAGGCTCCTACAATGAGCAGTTCTTC

clone size: medium-sized
V gene: TRBV7-4
J gene: TRBJ2-1
D gene: TRBD1
CDR3 protein: CASSLRQGKDNEQFF
CDR3 DNA: TGTGCCAGCAGCTTACGACAGGGCAAAGACAATGAGCAGTTCTTC

clone size: large
V gene: TRBV28
J gene: TRBJ2-1
D gene: -
CDR3 protein: CASSPNLNEQFF
CDR3 DNA: TGTGCCAGCAGCCCCAATTTGAATGAGCAGTTCTTC

clone size: medium-sized
V gene: TRBV15
J gene: TRBJ2-3
D gene: TRBD2
CDR3 protein: CATSRRTSGSDTQYF
CDR3 DNA: TGTGCCACCAGCAGAAGGACTAGCGGGAGTGATACGCAGTATTTT

clone size: hyperexpanded
V gene: TRBV2
J gene: TRBJ2-3
D gene: -
CDR3 protein: CASARTHGLSTDTQYF
CDR3 DNA: TGTGCCAGCGCCCGAACTCATGGTCTGAGCACAGATACGCAGTATTTT

clone size: medium-sized
V gene: TRBV7-2
J gene: TRBJ2-7
D gene: -
CDR3 protein: CASSLDREGIDEQYF
CDR3 DNA: TGTGCCAGCAGCTTGGACAGGGAGGGGATCGACGAGCAGTACTTC

clone size: -
V gene: TRBV6-5
J gene: TRBJ2-1
D gene: TRBD1
CDR3 protein: CASSPGTGFEQFF
CDR3 DNA: TGTGCCAGCAGTCCCGGGACAGGGTTTGAGCAGTTCTTC

clone size: -
V gene: TRBV19
J gene: TRBJ2-2
D gene: -
CDR3 protein: CAGGGGLNTGELFF
CDR3 DNA: TGTGCCGGCGGAGGGGGCCTGAACACCGGGGAGCTGTTTTTT

clone size: -
V gene: TRBV19
J gene: TRBJ2-1
D gene: TRBD2
CDR3 protein: CASSARTSGSVSSYNEQFF
CDR3 DNA: TGTGCCAGTAGTGCCCGGACTAGCGGGAGCGTGAGCTCCTACAATGAGCAGTTCTTC

clone size: large
V gene: TRBV19
J gene: TRBJ2-3
D gene: -
CDR3 protein: CASSMSTDSADTQYF
CDR3 DNA: TGTGCCAGTAGTATGTCGACGGACAGTGCAGATACGCAGTATTTT

clone size: -
V gene: TRBV9
J gene: TRBJ1-1
D gene: -
CDR3 protein: CASSVAPKMNAEAPF
CDR3 DNA: TGTGCCAGCAGCGTAGCCCCAAAGATGAACGCTGAAGCTCCCTTT

clone size: large
V gene: TRBV28
J gene: TRBJ2-7
D gene: TRBD2
CDR3 protein: CASSSPQVLAGAEQYF
CDR3 DNA: TGTGCCAGCAGTTCCCCCCAGGTGCTAGCGGGAGCCGAGCAGTACTTC

clone size: medium-sized
V gene: TRBV9
J gene: TRBJ2-1
D gene: -
CDR3 protein: CASGGFNRNNEQFF
CDR3 DNA: TGTGCCAGCGGGGGCTTCAACAGGAACAATGAGCAGTTCTTC

clone size: -
V gene: TRBV7-9
J gene: TRBJ1-2
D gene: TRBD1
CDR3 protein: CASSPTGNYGYTF
CDR3 DNA: TGTGCCAGCAGCCCGACAGGGAACTATGGCTACACCTTC

clone size: medium-sized
V gene: TRBV27
J gene: TRBJ2-1
D gene: -
CDR3 protein: CASSLYGYGAYNEQFF
CDR3 DNA: TGTGCCAGCAGTTTATACGGATACGGGGCCTACAATGAGCAGTTCTTC

clone size: medium-sized
V gene: TRBV20-1
J gene: TRBJ2-1
D gene: -
CDR3 protein: CSAPQLGHYSYNEQFF
CDR3 DNA: TGCAGTGCTCCCCAACTAGGACATTACTCCTACAATGAGCAGTTCTTC

clone size: few
V gene: TRBV28
J gene: TRBJ2-7
D gene: -
CDR3 protein: CASSFRAGHRAFSYEQYF
CDR3 DNA: TGTGCCAGCAGTTTTCGCGCGGGGCACAGGGCCTTCTCCTACGAGCAGTACTTC

clone size: medium-sized
V gene: TRBV28
J gene: TRBJ2-1
D gene: -
CDR3 protein: CASSVEPNNEQFF
CDR3 DNA: TGTGCCAGCAGCGTCGAGCCCAACAATGAGCAGTTCTTC

clone size: medium-sized
V gene: TRBV28
J gene: TRBJ2-2
D gene: -
CDR3 protein: CASSFIGGRGGELFF
CDR3 DNA: TGTGCCAGCAGTTTTATTGGGGGGCGCGGCGGGGAGCTGTTTTTT

clone size: few
V gene: TRBV7-3
J gene: TRBJ2-5
D gene: -
CDR3 protein: CASSPQGSETQYF
CDR3 DNA: TGTGCCAGCAGCCCCCAGGGCTCAGAGACCCAGTACTTC

clone size: medium-sized
V gene: TRBV4-1
J gene: TRBJ1-2
D gene: -
CDR3 protein: CASSQDWSDYGYTF
CDR3 DNA: TGCGCCAGCAGCCAAGATTGGTCCGACTATGGCTACACCTTC

clone size: large
V gene: TRBV6-6
J gene: TRBJ2-7
D gene: TRBD2
CDR3 protein: CASRTGRVRYEQYF
CDR3 DNA: TGTGCCAGCAGGACCGGGAGGGTCCGGTACGAGCAGTACTTC

clone size: medium-sized
V gene: TRBV29-1
J gene: TRBJ2-2
D gene: -
CDR3 protein: CSVAAGDTGELFF
CDR3 DNA: TGCAGCGTTGCCGCAGGGGACACCGGGGAGCTGTTTTTT

clone size: large
V gene: TRBV24-1
J gene: TRBJ2-1
D gene: -
CDR3 protein: CATGSGRGNEQFF
CDR3 DNA: TGTGCCACCGGGAGCGGTAGGGGCAATGAGCAGTTCTTC

clone size: -
V gene: TRBV2
J gene: TRBJ2-2
D gene: -
CDR3 protein: CASSSGKLIPGEPFF
CDR3 DNA: TGTGCCAGCAGCTCAGGAAAGCTGATTCCCGGGGAGCCGTTCTTT

clone size: large
V gene: TRBV9
J gene: TRBJ2-1
D gene: TRBD2
CDR3 protein: CASSRTGTSGSYNEQFF
CDR3 DNA: TGTGCCAGCAGCAGAACCGGGACTAGCGGCTCCTACAATGAGCAGTTCTTC

clone size: large
V gene: TRBV28
J gene: TRBJ2-6
D gene: -
CDR3 protein: CASSLRRPFSGANVLTF
CDR3 DNA: TGTGCCAGCAGTTTAAGACGGCCATTCTCTGGGGCCAACGTCCTGACTTTC

clone size: medium-sized
V gene: TRBV29-1
J gene: TRBJ2-7
D gene: -
CDR3 protein: CSVLLPGPEQYF
CDR3 DNA: TGCAGCGTTTTGCTACCCGGACCCGAGCAGTACTTC

clone size: few
V gene: TRBV27
J gene: TRBJ2-1
D gene: -
CDR3 protein: CASSFRRDSGNEQFF
CDR3 DNA: TGTGCCAGCAGTTTTCGCAGGGATTCTGGAAATGAGCAGTTCTTC